The 7 T cell receptor beta chains listed next were all sequenced from one sample in a study of cytomegalovirus exposure and HLA in healthy donors. Use of 60 Vbeta and 13 Jbeta primers characterized the PCR. The protocol was immunoSEQ multiplex PCR, while the TCRdb copy is restricted to in-frame clones and leaves out a portion. The table lists 95,000 to 100,000 clones, roughly 80% of them singletons, with 2% to 2.5% in the top ten. Specimen: PBMCs. The receptor source for this set is a man aged 35 to 55 in good health and CMV-seronegative.

The V gene is TRBV27, the J gene TRBJ2-1; 7 bases fit TRBD1. The CDR3 spans 18 residues. Per the germline V gene, CDR1 is MNHEY and CDR2 is SMNVEV (reference sequence). Trimming cost V 3 bases and J 9 bases; bases outside gene matches: 20. DNA of the CDR3: TGTGCCAGCAGTTTCTTACTGAGTACCGAGGGGGCGTCGGCTGAGCAGTTCTTC. Amino acid sequence: CASSFLLSTEGASAEQFF.

CDR3 DNA: TGTGCCAGCAGCTTAGCCGCAGGGACTGGGGCCAACGTCCTGACTTTC. This encodes CASSLAAGTGANVLTF. V and J are TRBV7-2 and TRBJ2-6, with D tentatively TRBD1 (5 bases). The CDR3 loop spans 16 amino acids. Between the trimmed V and J ends, which lost 0 bases and 2 bases, there was a span of 8 bases. Germline V gene lookup returns CDR1 SGHTA and CDR2 FQGNSA.

This clone turned up a few times. This chain joins TRBV29-1 and TRBJ1-2; no definite D call. The CDR3 sequence is 11 residues long. The V end lost 7 bases, the J end lost 7 bases, and 13 bases lay between the germline ends. Germline V gives CDR1 SQVTM, CDR2 ANQGSEA. The CDR3 nucleotides are TGCAGCGCCCTGGCCATAAGTGGCTACACCTTC. Its protein product is CSALAISGYTF.

This clone was recorded only once. One junction end disagrees with the germline gene, perhaps due to a read error. V is TRBV28 and J is TRBJ2-3, with 11 bases aligning to TRBD2. CDR1 and CDR2 from the germline V gene are MDHEN and SYDVKM. The CDR3 runs to 15 residues. This CDR3 is CVSSPPGLAADTQYF. CDR3 in DNA: TGTGTCAGCAGTCCTCCGGGACTAGCGGCAGATACGCAGTATTTT. Together with reference TRBV28 and TRBJ2-3, the CDR3 gives the full variable domain: DVKVTQSSRYLVKRTGEKVFLECVQDMDHENMFWYRQDPGLGLRLIYFSYDVKMKEKGDIPEGYSVSREKKERFSLILESASTNQTSMYLCVSSPPGLAADTQYFGPGTRLTVL.

The V and J genes are TRBV7-9 and TRBJ1-1, with D unclear. The V end lost 9 bases, the J end lost 2 bases, and 7 bases lay between the germline ends. Germline CDR1 SEHNR, CDR2 FQNEAQ (reference sequence). The CDR3 totals 11 residues. CDR3 DNA sequence: TGTGCCAGTTCAGTTAACACTGAAGCTTTCTTT. It codes for CASSVNTEAFF.

This clone has a single count. V usage is TRBV5-4 and J usage is TRBJ1-2, with 9 bases that match TRBD1. CDR1 is SGHNT and CDR2 is YYREEE in the germline V gene (reference sequence). The V gene end was trimmed by 3 bases and the J gene end by 0 bases; junction bases not matched to a gene: 6. This CDR3 is 16 amino acids long. CDR3 DNA: TGTGCCAGCAGCTGGACCCACAGGGGGCCTAACTATGGCTACACCTTC. Translating it yields CASSWTHRGPNYGYTF.

This clone was recorded only once. The J gene is TRBJ1-6, the V gene TRBV2, with D possibly TRBD1 on 6 matching bases. In germline, CDR1 is SNHLY, CDR2 FYNNEI. CDR3 size: 15 residues. V lost 2 bases and J lost 5, with 10 bases in between. This chain's CDR3 is CASSEIGQNNSPLHF. The CDR3 nucleotides read TGTGCCAGCAGTGAAATTGGACAGAATAATTCACCCCTCCACTTT.